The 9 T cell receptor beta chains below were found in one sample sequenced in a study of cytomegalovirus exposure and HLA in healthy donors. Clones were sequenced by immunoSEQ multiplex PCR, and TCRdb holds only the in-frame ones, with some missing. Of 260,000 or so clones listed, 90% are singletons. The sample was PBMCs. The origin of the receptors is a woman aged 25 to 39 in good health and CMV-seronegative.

The CDR3 sequence is CSAVLPGVYGYTF. DNA for the CDR3: TGCAGCGCCGTGCTTCCTGGTGTCTATGGCTACACCTTC. The chain combines TRBV29-1 with TRBJ1-2; D unclear. CDR3 length: 13 amino acids. CDR1 is SQVTM, CDR2 ANQGSEA, per germline. The V and J ends lost 7 bases and 4 bases respectively, with 16 bases between them.

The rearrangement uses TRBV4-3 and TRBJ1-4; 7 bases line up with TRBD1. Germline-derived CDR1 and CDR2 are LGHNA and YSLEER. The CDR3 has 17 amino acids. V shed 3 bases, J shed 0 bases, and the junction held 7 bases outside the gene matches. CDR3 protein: CASSQTTGIATNEKLFF. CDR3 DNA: TGCGCCAGCAGCCAGACGACAGGGATTGCAACTAATGAAAAACTGTTTTTT.

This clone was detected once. The CDR3 nucleotides read TGTGCCAGCAGTAAAGGGGACCTTAGCGGGGAGCTGTTTTTT. It is translated as CASSKGDLSGELFF. The genes are TRBV27 and TRBJ2-2; perhaps D is TRBD1 or TRBD2 (5 bases each). The CDR3 totals 14 residues. Deletions cut 5 bases from V and 7 bases from J, with 14 bases between. Looked up from germline, CDR1 is MNHEY and CDR2 is SMNVEV (reference sequence).

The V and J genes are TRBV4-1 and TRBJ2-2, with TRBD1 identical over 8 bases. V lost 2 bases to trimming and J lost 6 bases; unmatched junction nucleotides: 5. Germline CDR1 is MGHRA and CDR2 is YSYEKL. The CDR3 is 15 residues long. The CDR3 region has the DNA TGCGCCAGCAGCCAACGGACAGGGTTCGCCGGGGAGCTGTTTTTT. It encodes CASSQRTGFAGELFF.

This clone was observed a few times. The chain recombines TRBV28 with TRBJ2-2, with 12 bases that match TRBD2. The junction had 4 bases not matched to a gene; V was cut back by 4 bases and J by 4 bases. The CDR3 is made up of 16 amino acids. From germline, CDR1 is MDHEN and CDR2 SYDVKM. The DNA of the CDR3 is TGTGCCAGCAGTTCCGGACTAGCGGGGAGCACCGGGGAGCTGTTTTTT. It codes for CASSSGLAGSTGELFF. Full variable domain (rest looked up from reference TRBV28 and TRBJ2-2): DVKVTQSSRYLVKRTGEKVFLECVQDMDHENMFWYRQDPGLGLRLIYFSYDVKMKEKGDIPEGYSVSREKKERFSLILESASTNQTSMYLCASSSGLAGSTGELFFGEGSRLTVL.

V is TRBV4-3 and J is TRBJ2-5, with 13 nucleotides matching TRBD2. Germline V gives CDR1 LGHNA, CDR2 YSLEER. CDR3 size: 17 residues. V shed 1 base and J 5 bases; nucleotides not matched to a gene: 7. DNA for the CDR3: TGCGCCAGCAGCCAAGGCACTAGCGGGAGGGCTAGGGAGACCCAGTACTTC. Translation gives CASSQGTSGRARETQYF.

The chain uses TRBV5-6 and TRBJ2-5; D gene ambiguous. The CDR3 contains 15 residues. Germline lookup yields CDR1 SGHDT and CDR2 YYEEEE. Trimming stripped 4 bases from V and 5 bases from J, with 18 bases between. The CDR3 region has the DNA TGTGCCAGCAGCCCCCGCCGGATTGTCCCGGAGACCCAGTACTTC. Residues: CASSPRRIVPETQYF.

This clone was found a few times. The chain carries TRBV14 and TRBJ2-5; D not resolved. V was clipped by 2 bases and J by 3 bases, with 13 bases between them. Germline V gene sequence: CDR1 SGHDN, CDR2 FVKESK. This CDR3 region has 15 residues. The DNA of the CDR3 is TGTGCCAGCAGCCAATCCCCAGTAGGGAAAGAGACCCAGTACTTC. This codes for CASSQSPVGKETQYF.

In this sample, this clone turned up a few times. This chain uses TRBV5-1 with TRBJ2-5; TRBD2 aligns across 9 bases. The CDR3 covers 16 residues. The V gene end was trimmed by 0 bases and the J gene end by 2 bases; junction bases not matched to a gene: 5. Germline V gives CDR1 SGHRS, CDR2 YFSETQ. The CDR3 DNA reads TGCGCCAGCAGCTTGGGCGCTAGCGGGGCTCAAGAGACCCAGTACTTC. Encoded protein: CASSLGASGAQETQYF.